Following are 6 T cell receptor beta chains from one sample sequenced in a study of shared T cell receptors in the human thymus. TCRdb's copy holds only in-frame clones and misses some; the assay was immunoSEQ multiplex PCR. The sample lists approximately 730,000 clones; approximately 83% were seen once. These records were also assigned to another study, of human thymus T cells.

What was sequenced was thymocytes. These receptors came from a girl under two years old with a congenital heart defect.

The genes are TRBV20-1 and TRBJ1-1, with 7 bases that match TRBD1. The CDR3 consists of 11 residues. V lost 5 bases, J lost 10 bases, and 7 bases stayed unmatched. Germline CDR1 reads DFQATT; CDR2 reads SNEGSKA (reference sequence). Written as DNA, the CDR3 is TGCAGTGCTTCCGGACGACAGGGAGCTTTCTTT. It yields the protein CSASGRQGAFF.

V and J are TRBV15 and TRBJ1-5; D is possibly TRBD1 (6 bases). Germline-derived CDR1 and CDR2 are LNHNV and YYDKDF (reference sequence). The CDR3 is 14 amino acids. V shed 4 bases and J shed 7 bases, with 14 bases lying between them. CDR3: CATSKGVGRQPQHF. DNA for the CDR3: TGTGCCACCAGCAAGGGGGTCGGGAGGCAGCCCCAGCATTTT.

The rearrangement uses TRBV18 and TRBJ1-6; 8 bases agree with TRBD1. The J segment lost 5 bases and the V segment lost 0 bases, leaving 0 bases of the junction unmatched. This CDR3 has 15 amino acids. In germline, CDR1 is KGHSH, CDR2 LQKENI. Written as DNA, the CDR3 is TGTGCCAGCTCACCACCGGGACAGGATAATTCACCCCTCCACTTT. The encoded protein is CASSPPGQDNSPLHF.

This clone was picked up a small number of times. This chain joins TRBV5-5 and TRBJ2-7; 7 bases map to TRBD1. This CDR3 contains 16 residues. Germline CDR1 reads SGHKS; CDR2 reads YYEKEE (reference sequence). V shed 0 bases, J shed 0 bases, and the junction held 6 bases outside the gene matches. The CDR3 sequence: CASSLAPGQRSYEQYF. DNA for the CDR3: TGTGCCAGCAGCTTGGCACCGGGACAGCGCTCCTACGAGCAGTACTTC.

The chain employs TRBV28 and TRBJ2-3; 7 nucleotides match TRBD1. CDR3 size: 16 residues. Germline trimming cut 2 bases from V and 3 bases from J; bases unmatched to any gene: 8. Germline CDR1 is MDHEN and CDR2 is SYDVKM. Written as DNA, the CDR3 is TGTGCCAGCAGTTTAGAGGGGGACAGCACAACAGATACGCAGTATTTT. Protein: CASSLEGDSTTDTQYF.

The CDR3 protein is CASSLSGQAKGLNTEAFF. CDR3 DNA: TGCGCCAGCAGCTTGAGTGGACAGGCCAAGGGTTTGAACACTGAAGCTTTCTTT. The V and J genes are TRBV5-1 and TRBJ1-1; 7 bases line up with TRBD1. The J segment lost 0 bases and the V segment lost 1 base, leaving 12 bases of the junction unmatched. Germline V lookup: CDR1 SGHRS, CDR2 YFSETQ. The CDR3 runs to 18 residues.